These T cell receptor beta chains were read from a single sample in a study of blood T cell repertoires in COVID-19. Clones were sequenced by immunoSEQ multiplex PCR, and TCRdb holds only the in-frame ones, with some missing. The profile covers approximately 190,000 clones, with 82% appearing a single time and around 7.8% taken by the ten largest. Material for sequencing was peripheral blood. The receptors come from a woman in her fifties or sixties with COVID-19, enrolled during active disease. Both conserved end residues are part of each CDR3. The D gene is left open where the match is weak. For some rows the clone size is stated as once, few or many, or as a class when expanded; others skip it.

clone size: NA; J gene: TRBJ2-2; V gene: TRBV28; D gene: TRBD1; CDR3 protein: CASSSGTGYIGELFF; CDR3 DNA: TGTGCCAGCAGTTCCGGGACAGGGTATATCGGGGAGCTGTTTTTT
clone size: NA; J gene: TRBJ2-7; V gene: TRBV6-5; D gene: TRBD1; CDR3 protein: CASSYGRGLYEQYF; CDR3 DNA: TGTGCCAGCAGTTACGGCAGGGGGCTGTACGAGCAGTACTTC
clone size: few; J gene: TRBJ2-1; V gene: TRBV21-1; D gene: NA; CDR3 protein: CASSQGQGGNEQFF; CDR3 DNA: TGTGCCAGCAGCCAAGGACAGGGAGGCAATGAGCAGTTCTTC
clone size: NA; J gene: TRBJ1-1; V gene: TRBV2; D gene: NA; CDR3 protein: CASKIGGNTEAFF; CDR3 DNA: TGTGCCAGCAAGATAGGCGGGAACACTGAAGCTTTCTTT
clone size: once; J gene: TRBJ2-5; V gene: TRBV7-9; D gene: TRBD2; CDR3 protein: CASSGRAGGAQETQYF; CDR3 DNA: TGTGCCAGCAGCGGAAGAGCGGGGGGCGCCCAAGAGACCCAGTACTTC
clone size: NA; J gene: TRBJ1-1; V gene: TRBV6-5; D gene: NA; CDR3 protein: CASRPLDRYTEAFF; CDR3 DNA: TGTGCCAGCAGACCCCTGGACAGATACACTGAAGCTTTCTTT
clone size: few; J gene: TRBJ1-4; V gene: TRBV27; D gene: NA; CDR3 protein: CASSPGEKLFF; CDR3 DNA: TGTGCCAGCAGCCCGGGTGAAAAACTGTTTTTT
clone size: NA; J gene: TRBJ1-4; V gene: TRBV6-6; D gene: TRBD1; CDR3 protein: CASRELTGTQRKLFF; CDR3 DNA: TGTGCCAGCAGGGAACTGACAGGGACCCAGAGAAAACTGTTTTTT
clone size: few; J gene: TRBJ1-2; V gene: TRBV2; D gene: TRBD1; CDR3 protein: CASSGQGANYGYTF; CDR3 DNA: TGTGCCAGCAGTGGACAGGGAGCTAACTATGGCTACACCTTC
clone size: NA; J gene: TRBJ1-3; V gene: TRBV7-9; D gene: NA; CDR3 protein: CASSQVSGRRNTIYF; CDR3 DNA: TGTGCCAGCAGCCAGGTATCAGGGCGGCGAAACACCATATATTTT
clone size: many; J gene: TRBJ2-2; V gene: TRBV4-2; D gene: NA; CDR3 protein: CASSQRRGPGELFF; CDR3 DNA: TGTGCCAGCAGCCAAAGGCGGGGCCCCGGGGAGCTGTTTTTT
clone size: NA; J gene: TRBJ2-4; V gene: TRBV7-2; D gene: NA; CDR3 protein: CASRELQAKNIQYF; CDR3 DNA: TGTGCCAGCAGGGAGCTGCAAGCCAAAAACATTCAGTACTTC
clone size: NA; J gene: TRBJ2-7; V gene: TRBV7-2; D gene: TRBD2; CDR3 protein: CASSSPGLAGREQYF; CDR3 DNA: TGTGCCAGCAGCTCCCCGGGACTAGCGGGAAGAGAGCAGTACTTC
clone size: NA; J gene: TRBJ2-3; V gene: TRBV6-6; D gene: TRBD1; CDR3 protein: CASNYYRGPADTQYF; CDR3 DNA: TGTGCCAGCAATTATTACAGGGGGCCGGCAGATACGCAGTATTTT
clone size: NA; J gene: TRBJ2-2; V gene: TRBV11-3; D gene: TRBD1; CDR3 protein: CASSLRQGNTGELFF; CDR3 DNA: TGTGCCAGCAGCTTACGACAGGGAAACACCGGGGAGCTGTTTTTT
clone size: NA; J gene: TRBJ1-2; V gene: TRBV7-9; D gene: NA; CDR3 protein: CASSLDRVYGYTF; CDR3 DNA: TGTGCCAGCAGCTTAGACAGGGTCTATGGCTACACCTTC
clone size: NA; J gene: TRBJ2-4; V gene: TRBV2; D gene: NA; CDR3 protein: CASSEPGALGAKNIQYF; CDR3 DNA: TGTGCCAGCAGTGAACCGGGAGCATTAGGGGCCAAAAACATTCAGTACTTC
clone size: NA; J gene: TRBJ1-5; V gene: TRBV4-2; D gene: NA; CDR3 protein: CASSQAGGTNQPQHF; CDR3 DNA: TGTGCCAGCAGCCAAGCCGGAGGTACCAATCAGCCCCAGCATTTT
clone size: NA; J gene: TRBJ2-2; V gene: TRBV6-5; D gene: NA; CDR3 protein: CASSYVGGRGTGELFF; CDR3 DNA: TGTGCCAGCAGTTACGTGGGGGGACGGGGCACCGGGGAGCTGTTTTTT
clone size: NA; J gene: TRBJ1-5; V gene: TRBV11-2; D gene: NA; CDR3 protein: CASSERGSNQPQHF; CDR3 DNA: TGTGCCAGCAGTGAAAGGGGTAGCAATCAGCCCCAGCATTTT
clone size: NA; J gene: TRBJ1-1; V gene: TRBV12-5; D gene: TRBD1; CDR3 protein: CASGSNLDRGGTEAFF; CDR3 DNA: TGTGCTAGTGGTTCGAATTTGGACAGGGGGGGCACTGAAGCTTTCTTT
clone size: few; J gene: TRBJ1-4; V gene: TRBV27; D gene: NA; CDR3 protein: CASSSRPPTGSNEKLFF; CDR3 DNA: TGTGCCAGCAGTTCCCGACCCCCGACAGGCTCTAATGAAAAACTGTTTTTT
clone size: once; J gene: TRBJ2-5; V gene: TRBV18; D gene: NA; CDR3 protein: CASSPRQGETQYF; CDR3 DNA: TGTGCCAGCTCACCGAGGCAGGGGGAGACCCAGTACTTC